This is a list of T cell receptor beta chains from one sample in a study of cytomegalovirus exposure and HLA in healthy donors. Produced via immunoSEQ multiplex PCR; TCRdb's table is partial and in-frame only. The sample holds about 160,000 clones, approximately 86% seen once. Sequenced sample: PBMCs. The source of these receptors is a woman aged 18-35 years in good health and CMV-seronegative. Both conserved end residues are part of each CDR3. A D gene is named only where the DNA matches it firmly. Clone size is given for some rows only: seen once, a few or many times, or a class if the clone is expanded.

J gene: TRBJ2-5; CDR3 length: 16; D gene: TRBD2; clone size: NA; V gene: TRBV5-1; CDR3 protein: CASSPGILAGEETQYF; CDR3 DNA: TGCGCCAGCAGCCCGGGGATCTTAGCGGGAGAAGAGACCCAGTACTTC
J gene: TRBJ2-1; CDR3 length: 15; D gene: NA; clone size: NA; V gene: TRBV7-3; CDR3 protein: CASSPSGHTTDEQFF; CDR3 DNA: TGTGCCAGCAGCCCATCGGGACACACAACCGATGAGCAGTTCTTC
J gene: TRBJ1-1; CDR3 length: 16; D gene: TRBD1; clone size: NA; V gene: TRBV10-3; CDR3 protein: CAISGTNRGMNTEAFF; CDR3 DNA: TGTGCCATCAGTGGAACCAACAGGGGCATGAACACTGAAGCTTTCTTT
J gene: TRBJ2-7; CDR3 length: 18; D gene: TRBD2; clone size: NA; V gene: TRBV6-1; CDR3 protein: CASSEADRGGGGSYEQYF; CDR3 DNA: TGTGCCAGCAGTGAAGCGGATCGTGGTGGCGGGGGGTCCTACGAGCAGTACTTC
J gene: TRBJ1-2; CDR3 length: 15; D gene: NA; clone size: many; V gene: TRBV18; CDR3 protein: CASSPITGNPYGYTF; CDR3 DNA: TGTGCCAGCTCACCGATCACAGGGAACCCCTATGGCTACACCTTC
J gene: TRBJ1-2; CDR3 length: 15; D gene: TRBD1; clone size: NA; V gene: TRBV4-1; CDR3 protein: CASSQPDRESQGYTF; CDR3 DNA: TGCGCCAGCAGCCAACCGGACAGGGAATCGCAAGGCTACACCTTC
J gene: TRBJ2-7; CDR3 length: 18; D gene: TRBD1; clone size: few; V gene: TRBV11-1; CDR3 protein: CASSLDRNGQGNSSEQYF; CDR3 DNA: TGTGCCAGCAGCTTAGATCGGAACGGACAGGGTAATTCTTCCGAGCAGTACTTC
J gene: TRBJ1-2; CDR3 length: 15; D gene: TRBD1; clone size: few; V gene: TRBV7-3; CDR3 protein: CASSLTPRGRKGYTF; CDR3 DNA: TGTGCCAGCAGCTTAACACCCAGGGGGCGCAAAGGCTACACCTTC
J gene: TRBJ2-7; CDR3 length: 14; D gene: TRBD2; clone size: NA; V gene: TRBV7-2; CDR3 protein: CASSLSRLAAEQYF; CDR3 DNA: TGTGCCAGCAGCTTAAGCAGACTAGCGGCCGAGCAGTACTTC
J gene: TRBJ1-6; CDR3 length: 18; D gene: NA; clone size: NA; V gene: TRBV21-1; CDR3 protein: CASSKGLGRLPYNSPLHF; CDR3 DNA: TGTGCCAGCAGCAAAGGACTGGGTAGGTTGCCCTATAATTCACCCCTCCACTTT
J gene: TRBJ1-5; CDR3 length: 15; D gene: TRBD1; clone size: once; V gene: TRBV5-1; CDR3 protein: CASSLGQGSNQPQHF; CDR3 DNA: TGCGCCAGCAGCTTGGGACAGGGTAGCAATCAGCCCCAGCATTTT
J gene: TRBJ2-7; CDR3 length: 13; D gene: NA; clone size: NA; V gene: TRBV5-1; CDR3 protein: CASSPSGDYEQYF; CDR3 DNA: TGCGCCAGCAGCCCATCTGGAGACTACGAGCAGTACTTC
J gene: TRBJ1-2; CDR3 length: 15; D gene: NA; clone size: NA; V gene: TRBV30; CDR3 protein: CAWDRAKQGIWGYTF; CDR3 DNA: TGTGCCTGGGATAGAGCTAAACAGGGCATTTGGGGCTACACCTTC
J gene: TRBJ2-7; CDR3 length: 15; D gene: TRBD2; clone size: NA; V gene: TRBV7-9; CDR3 protein: CASSGTGGSVYEQYF; CDR3 DNA: TGTGCCAGCAGCGGGACGGGAGGATCGGTCTACGAGCAGTACTTC
J gene: TRBJ2-7; CDR3 length: 15; D gene: NA; clone size: NA; V gene: TRBV9; CDR3 protein: CASSEASGPAYEQYF; CDR3 DNA: TGTGCCAGCAGCGAGGCATCGGGTCCTGCCTACGAGCAGTACTTC
J gene: TRBJ1-1; CDR3 length: 14; D gene: NA; clone size: NA; V gene: TRBV7-3; CDR3 protein: CASSLSSGNTEAFF; CDR3 DNA: TGTGCCAGCAGCTTATCCAGCGGAAACACTGAAGCTTTCTTT
J gene: TRBJ2-1; CDR3 length: 12; D gene: NA; clone size: NA; V gene: TRBV27; CDR3 protein: CASSRPHNEQFF; CDR3 DNA: TGTGCCAGCTCTAGGCCCCACAATGAGCAGTTCTTC